The 13 T cell receptor beta chains reported below all come from one sample, sequenced in a study of blood T cell repertoires in COVID-19. Produced via immunoSEQ multiplex PCR; TCRdb's table is partial and in-frame only. Here the sample spans just over 90,000 clones, almost 90% being singletons. Sequencing input: peripheral blood. The receptors here all came from a human donor with active COVID-19. The donor label of this sample is uncertain.

The chain uses TRBV4-3 and TRBJ2-1; perhaps TRBD2 as D (5 bases). CDR1 and CDR2 from the germline V gene are LGHNA and YSLEER. The CDR3 loop spans 17 amino acids. V lost 0 bases, J lost 7 bases, and 19 bases lay in between. The CDR3 protein is CASSQDHLLVGINEQFF. DNA for the CDR3: TGCGCCAGCAGCCAAGATCATCTACTAGTTGGTATTAATGAGCAGTTCTTC.

This rearrangement joins TRBV5-1 to TRBJ1-4; 8 bases align to TRBD1. Per germline, CDR1 SGHRS and CDR2 YFSETQ. The V segment lost 2 bases and the J segment 2 bases; nucleotides outside the gene matches: 5. The CDR3 spans 16 residues. The CDR3 bases are TGCGCCAGCAGCTTAGGTCCAGGGGGCACTAATGAAAAACTGTTTTTT. It codes for CASSLGPGGTNEKLFF.

The CDR3 DNA reads as TGTGCCAGCAGCCGGGCGGGGGCCAGCTCTGGGGCCAACGTCCTGACTTTC. This gives the protein CASSRAGASSGANVLTF. V usage is TRBV6-2 or TRBV6-3 and J usage is TRBJ2-6, with D tentatively TRBD2 (7 bases). The CDR3 consists of 17 residues. Germline V gives CDR1 MNHEY, CDR2 SVGEGT. The V end lost 6 bases, the J end lost 0 bases, and 15 bases lay between the germline ends.

The chain joins TRBV27 to TRBJ2-7, with D perhaps TRBD1 (6 bases). This CDR3 comprises 13 residues. Germline-derived CDR1 and CDR2 are MNHEY and SMNVEV (reference sequence). The V end was cut by 2 bases, the J end by 2 bases, with 7 bases between. The CDR3 sequence is CASSLGQPYEQYF. The CDR3 region has the DNA TGTGCCAGCAGTTTAGGACAGCCCTACGAGCAGTACTTC.

This clone was found a few times. V usage is TRBV5-8 and J usage is TRBJ1-6; D call uncertain. This CDR3 has 13 amino acids. Trimming cost V 2 bases and J 17 bases, with 17 bases left between them. Germline V gene sequence: CDR1 SGHTS, CDR2 YDEGEE. DNA of the CDR3: TGTGCCAGCAGCTTTCTTTCGACGACCGGGTTCCACTTT. Translating it yields CASSFLSTTGFHF.

The rearrangement uses TRBV9 and TRBJ2-3; D not resolved. The germline gives CDR1 SGDLS, CDR2 YYNGEE. V was clipped by 2 bases and J by 6 bases, with 10 bases between them. The CDR3 is made up of 13 amino acids. This CDR3 reads CASSVLSSDTQYF. The CDR3 nucleotides read TGTGCCAGCAGCGTTTTAAGTAGTGATACGCAGTATTTT.

This clone was counted ten times or more. The chain couples TRBV5-1 to TRBJ2-1; the D gene is possibly TRBD1 (6 bases). The germline CDR1 and CDR2 sequences are SGHRS and YFSETQ. V was pared by 2 bases and J by 8 bases, with 11 bases between. The CDR3 runs to 13 residues. CDR3 in amino acids: CASSFDRLDEQFF. CDR3 DNA: TGCGCCAGCAGCTTTGACAGGCTGGATGAGCAGTTCTTC.

V is TRBV6-5 and J is TRBJ2-7; TRBD1 aligns across 9 bases. The J segment lost 4 bases and the V segment lost 8 bases, leaving 3 bases of the junction unmatched. The germline gives CDR1 MNHEY, CDR2 SVGAGI. This CDR3 region has 12 residues. The CDR3 loop is CASRTGVYEQYF. In DNA, the CDR3 is TGTGCCAGCCGGACAGGGGTGTACGAGCAGTACTTC.

The chain couples TRBV5-1 to TRBJ2-3; 7 bases align to TRBD2. The germline CDR1 and CDR2 sequences are SGHRS and YFSETQ. Trimming took 4 bases from V and 4 from J; bases not matched to a gene: 6. The CDR3 contains 14 residues. The CDR3 sequence: CASSPGLDSDTQYF. The CDR3 coding sequence is TGCGCCAGCAGCCCTGGACTAGACTCAGATACGCAGTATTTT.

This chain links TRBV4-3 with TRBJ2-7; D remains unclear. CDR3 length: 14 amino acids. V was pared by 0 bases and J by 0 bases, with 6 bases between. Germline V gene sequence: CDR1 LGHNA, CDR2 YSLEER. This CDR3 is CASSQDSHSYEQYF. The CDR3 region has the DNA TGCGCCAGCAGCCAAGATAGCCACTCCTACGAGCAGTACTTC.

The rearrangement uses TRBV27 and TRBJ2-7; D may be TRBD1 (5 bases). Germline V lookup: CDR1 MNHEY, CDR2 SMNVEV (reference sequence). V dropped 2 bases and J dropped 3 bases, with 11 bases sitting between them. CDR3 length equals 14 residues. The CDR3 nucleotides are TGTGCCAGCAGTTTACCCGACAGAAACTACGAGCAGTACTTC. It specifies CASSLPDRNYEQYF.

The chain uses TRBV14 and TRBJ1-2; 8 nucleotides line up with TRBD1. The junction had 12 bases not matched to a gene; V was cut back by 6 bases and J by 3 bases. CDR1 SGHDN and CDR2 FVKESK come from the germline V gene. CDR3 length equals 16 residues. This CDR3 is CASSIAGGAPHYGYTF. The CDR3 DNA reads as TGTGCCAGCAGTATAGCAGGGGGCGCCCCGCACTATGGCTACACCTTC.

A word on this clone: The sample contains more than one DNA sequence encoding this CDR3. The V gene is TRBV29-1, the J gene TRBJ2-3; D may be TRBD1 (7 bases). CDR3 length: 15 amino acids. The germline gives CDR1 SQVTM, CDR2 ANQGSEA. V was pared by 3 bases and J by 0 bases, with 13 bases between. The CDR3 is CSVEGGQESTDTQYF. The CDR3 DNA sequence: TGCAGCGTTGAGGGAGGACAGGAGAGCACAGATACGCAGTATTTT.